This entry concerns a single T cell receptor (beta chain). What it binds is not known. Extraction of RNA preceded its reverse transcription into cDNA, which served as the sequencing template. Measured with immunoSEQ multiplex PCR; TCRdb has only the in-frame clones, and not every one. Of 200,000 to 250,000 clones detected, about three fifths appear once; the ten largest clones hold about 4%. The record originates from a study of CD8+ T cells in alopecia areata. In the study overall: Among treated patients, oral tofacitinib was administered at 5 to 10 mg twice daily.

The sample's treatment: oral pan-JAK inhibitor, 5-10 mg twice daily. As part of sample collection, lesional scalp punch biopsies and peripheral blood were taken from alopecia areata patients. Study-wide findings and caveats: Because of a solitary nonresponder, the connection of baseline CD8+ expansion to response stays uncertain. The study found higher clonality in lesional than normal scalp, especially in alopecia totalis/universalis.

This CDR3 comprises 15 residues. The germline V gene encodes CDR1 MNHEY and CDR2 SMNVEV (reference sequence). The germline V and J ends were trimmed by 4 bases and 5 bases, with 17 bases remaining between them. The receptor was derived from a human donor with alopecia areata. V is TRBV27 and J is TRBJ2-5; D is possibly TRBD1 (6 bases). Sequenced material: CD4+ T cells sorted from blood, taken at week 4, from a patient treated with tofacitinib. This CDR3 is CASSWLQGGQETQYF. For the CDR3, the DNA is TGTGCCAGCAGTTGGCTTCAGGGTGGACAGGAGACCCAGTACTTC.